The 9 T cell receptor beta chains in this list originate from one sample, sequenced in a study of T cells in Graves' hyperthyroidism and ophthalmopathy. RNA transcripts yielded amplified TCR beta CDR3 regions. Initially, a first-round RT-PCR of the TCR CDR3 employed the HTBI primer set. TCRdb independently ran MiXCR on the multiplex PCR reads; one entry per CDR3 protein. The repertoire consists of roughly 740,000 distinct CDR3 sequences, with about 16% occurring once and the leading ten covering approximately 8%. Sequenced sample: blood. These receptors were taken from a man aged 18 to 30 with Graves' hyperthyroidism.

This clonotype appeared many times. The DNA of the CDR3 is TGTGCCAGCAGTGAAAAACAGGGATACGCGCTCTACGAGCAGTACTTC. This gives the protein CASSEKQGYALYEQYF. The J gene is TRBJ2-7, the V gene TRBV28; perhaps TRBD1 as D (6 bases). The length of the CDR3 is 16 residues. Looked up from germline, CDR1 is MDHEN and CDR2 is SYDVKM. Trimming cost V 5 bases and J 3 bases, with 20 bases left between them.

The V gene is TRBV6-2 or TRBV6-3, the J gene TRBJ2-7, with 12 bases fitting TRBD2. Germline V CDR1 and CDR2: MNHEY, SVGEGT. The CDR3 has 16 amino acids. After removal of 4 bases from V and 0 bases from J, the junction contained 4 bases not matched to a gene. This chain's CDR3 is CASSSSGLAGSYEQYF. The DNA of the CDR3 is TGTGCCAGCAGTTCCTCGGGACTAGCGGGCTCCTACGAGCAGTACTTC.

The rearrangement links TRBV7-9 to TRBJ2-5; maybe TRBD1 (6 bases). The length of the CDR3 is 13 residues. Trimming left V 5 bases short and J 7 bases short, with 14 bases between. Germline V gene sequence: CDR1 SEHNR, CDR2 FQNEAQ (reference sequence). As DNA, the CDR3 is TGTGCCAGCAGCCGCCAGGGGAAGTGGACCCAGTACTTC. Encoded protein: CASSRQGKWTQYF.

This clonotype turned up a few times. The chain has TRBV9 and TRBJ2-5, with 11 positions matching TRBD2. Germline-derived CDR1 and CDR2 are SGDLS and YYNGEE. The V gene end was trimmed by 0 bases and the J gene end by 5 bases; junction bases not matched to a gene: 0. There are 14 residues in the CDR3. CDR3 DNA sequence: TGTGCCAGCAGCGTAGGGACTAGCGGGGAGACCCAGTACTTC. Amino acid sequence: CASSVGTSGETQYF. The whole variable domain, remainder taken from reference TRBV9 and TRBJ2-5, is DSGVTQTPKHLITATGQRVTLRCSPRSGDLSVYWYQQSLDQGLQFLIQYYNGEERAKGNILERFSAQQFPDLHSELNLSSLELGDSALYFCASSVGTSGETQYFGPGTRLLVL.

This clonotype was observed a handful of times. The chain combines TRBV9 with TRBJ2-1; 10 positions agree with TRBD2. J lost 7 bases, V lost 0 bases, and 4 bases had no gene match. Germline CDR1 is SGDLS and CDR2 is YYNGEE. The CDR3 has 15 amino acids. The CDR3 here is CASSVALAGLNEQFF. CDR3 DNA: TGTGCCAGCAGCGTAGCACTAGCGGGACTTAATGAGCAGTTCTTC.

This clonotype was detected only a few times. This rearrangement joins TRBV18 to TRBJ2-5; 11 positions match TRBD1. This CDR3 spans 15 amino acids. The germline V gene encodes CDR1 KGHSH and CDR2 LQKENI. Germline trimming cut 3 bases from V and 4 bases from J; bases unmatched to any gene: 4. CDR3 DNA sequence: TGTGCCAGCTCACCGCGCGGGACAGGGGGAGAGACCCAGTACTTC. As protein: CASSPRGTGGETQYF.

This clonotype was counted many times. V usage is TRBV28 and J usage is TRBJ2-5; maybe TRBD2 (6 bases). The CDR3 is 12 amino acids. Trimming took 7 bases from V and 3 from J, leaving 9 bases between them. The germline gives CDR1 MDHEN, CDR2 SYDVKM. The CDR3, as DNA: TGTGCCAGCAATCGCGGGAAAGAGACCCAGTACTTC. Amino acid sequence: CASNRGKETQYF.

A few counts support this clonotype. V is TRBV12-5 and J is TRBJ1-3; possible D gene TRBD1, 5 bases. This CDR3 spans 15 amino acids. Per germline, CDR1 LGHNT and CDR2 FRNRAP. DNA for the CDR3: TGTGCACCCAAAACGGGGGACTTCGCCGGAAACACCATATATTTT. Its protein product is CAPKTGDFAGNTIYF. The whole variable domain, remainder taken from reference TRBV12-5 and TRBJ1-3, is DARVTQTPRHKVTEMGQEVTMRCQPILGHNTVFWYRQTMMQGLELLAYFRNRAPLDDSGMPKDRFSAEMPDATLATLKIQPSEPRDSAVYFCAPKTGDFAGNTIYFGEGSWLTVV.

Many counts were recorded for this clonotype. The V call is TRBV2, the J call TRBJ2-3, with TRBD2 matching 7 bases. This CDR3 region has 12 residues. Germline V gene sequence: CDR1 SNHLY, CDR2 FYNNEI. J gave up 4 bases and V 7 bases, and 2 bases lay outside the gene matches. The CDR3 nucleotides are TGTGCCAGCAATCGGGGGGCAGATACGCAGTATTTT. Translating gives CASNRGADTQYF. The full variable domain, rest sourced from reference TRBV2 and TRBJ2-3, is EPEVTQTPSHQVTQMGQEVILRCVPISNHLYFYWYRQILGQKVEFLVSFYNNEISEKSEIFDDQFSVERPDGSNFTLKIRSTKLEDSAMYFCASNRGADTQYFGPGTRLTVL.